These 28 T cell receptor beta chains were sequenced from one sample in a study of blood T cells in healthy people across ages. Next came a second PCR, run for roughly 6 to 11 cycles, which used a sample-barcoded 5' primer along with a J-beta primer mix. TCRdb called the 5' RACE reads again in MiXCR, with one record for every CDR3 protein. This sample carries about 650,000 distinct CDR3 sequences, approximately 52% of them seen once, and the ten largest clones take about 14%. Sequencing used blood. The receptors derive from a woman of 80 years or more in good health.

The gene calls are TRBV29-1 and TRBJ2-1; 12 nucleotides match TRBD2. This CDR3 comprises 16 residues. Germline CDR1 reads SQVTM; CDR2 reads ANQGSEA. The CDR3 DNA reads as TGCAGTGCTTCTAGCGGGAGGGCCGGCTCCTACAATGAGCAGTTCTTC. Translating it yields CSASSGRAGSYNEQFF.

The chain carries TRBV3-1 and TRBJ1-2; 9 nucleotides line up with TRBD1. Losses at the gene ends were 1 base for V and 0 bases for J; bases not matched to a gene: 3. The V gene's germline CDR1 is LGHDT and CDR2 YNNKEL (reference sequence). This CDR3 contains 16 residues. CDR3 in DNA: TGTGCCAGCAGCCAAGGAACAGGGGGCACTAACTATGGCTACACCTTC. This gives the protein CASSQGTGGTNYGYTF.

The chain links TRBV12-3 or TRBV12-4 to TRBJ2-5; 12 positions agree with TRBD2. The V segment lost 7 bases and the J segment 11 bases; nucleotides outside the gene matches: 14. There are 15 residues in the CDR3. The chain's CDR3 is CASKWTSGAYNEQYF. The CDR3, as DNA: TGTGCCAGCAAATGGACTAGCGGGGCCTACAATGAGCAGTACTTC.

This clonotype showed up just a few times. The V call is TRBV28, the J call TRBJ2-1, with TRBD2 matching 8 bases. Germline CDR1 reads MDHEN; CDR2 reads SYDVKM. CDR3 length: 14 residues. V shed 2 bases and J 9 bases; nucleotides not matched to a gene: 6. The CDR3 region is CASSLVQREFEQFF. DNA for the CDR3: TGTGCCAGCAGTTTAGTCCAGCGGGAGTTTGAGCAGTTCTTC.

There are a few counts of this clonotype. The rearrangement joins TRBV15 to TRBJ2-3; no reliable D call. Trimming took off 0 bases at V and 8 bases at J, with 12 bases between the two ends. The CDR3 is 14 amino acids. Germline V gives CDR1 LNHNV, CDR2 YYDKDF (reference sequence). CDR3 DNA sequence: TGTGCCACCAGCAGAGATAAGTGGCTCGTTACGCAGTATTTT. It specifies CATSRDKWLVTQYF.

The CDR3 here is CASSRSGLSGANVLTF. The CDR3 bases are TGTGCCAGCAGCCGAAGCGGGCTATCTGGGGCCAACGTCCTGACTTTC. The chain combines TRBV28 with TRBJ2-6; D is possibly TRBD2 (6 bases). The CDR3 covers 16 residues. From germline, CDR1 is MDHEN and CDR2 SYDVKM. The germline V and J ends were trimmed by 6 bases and 1 base, with 13 bases remaining between them.

This clonotype turned up a few times. The chain has TRBV10-3 and TRBJ2-1; D is uncertain. The CDR3 sequence is 14 residues long. Germline lookup yields CDR1 ENHRY and CDR2 SYGVKD. The DNA of the CDR3 is TGTGCGTCTCGTGCAGGCATTTCCTACAATGAGCAGTTCTTC. Residues: CASRAGISYNEQFF.

This clonotype was detected ten times or more. The rearrangement joins TRBV28 to TRBJ1-5; D is perhaps TRBD1 (5 bases). The germline V and J ends were trimmed by 10 bases and 2 bases, with 12 bases remaining between them. This CDR3 spans 13 amino acids. In germline, CDR1 is MDHEN, CDR2 SYDVKM. The CDR3, as DNA: TGTGCCACCATGGCGGGGCGCAATCAGCCCCAGCATTTT. The encoded protein is CATMAGRNQPQHF.

This clonotype was recorded a few times. This sequence joins TRBV11-1 and TRBJ2-7, with D perhaps TRBD2 (5 bases). V was cut by 5 bases and J by 0 bases, with 17 bases left in between. Germline lookup yields CDR1 SGHAT and CDR2 FQDESV (reference sequence). The CDR3 consists of 16 residues. The CDR3 here is CASSPGIALSSYEQYF. The DNA of the CDR3 is TGTGCCAGCAGCCCCGGGATTGCATTGAGCTCCTACGAGCAGTACTTC.

This clonotype was seen a single time. The CDR3 nucleotides read TGCGCCAGCAGCCAAGATGAGCGGGAGGCAGGCACAGATACGCAGTATTTT. Its protein is CASSQDEREAGTDTQYF. V usage is TRBV4-1 and J usage is TRBJ2-3; 9 bases map to TRBD2. The CDR3 runs 17 residues. V dropped 0 bases and J dropped 1; count of bases not matched to a gene: 5. The V gene's germline CDR1 is MGHRA and CDR2 YSYEKL.

Here the CDR3 reads CASRSGSEKLFF. The CDR3 region has the DNA TGCGCCAGCAGGAGCGGGAGCGAAAAACTGTTTTTT. V usage is TRBV5-1 and J usage is TRBJ1-4; D is uncertain. Trimming pared 5 bases from V and 8 bases from J, leaving 10 bases between. The CDR3 runs 12 residues. CDR1 SGHRS and CDR2 YFSETQ come from the germline V gene.

A word on this clonotype: One end of the junction does not line up with germline, which may come from a read error. The rearrangement joins TRBV12-3 or TRBV12-4 to TRBJ2-1; 10 nucleotides agree with TRBD2. The J call could be wrong; TRBJ2-7 is a better fit for the DNA end. The CDR3 sequence is 15 residues long. CDR3 protein: CVSSPSGGFTNEQYF. The CDR3 DNA sequence: TGTGTCAGCAGCCCTAGCGGGGGTTTTACCAATGAGCAGTACTTC.

This clonotype was recorded at least ten times. The chain links TRBV12-3 or TRBV12-4 to TRBJ2-3, with 8 bases matching TRBD2. V trimming: 1 base; J trimming: 8 bases; junction bases outside the gene matches: 5. The CDR3 length is 14 residues. Here the CDR3 DNA reads TGTGCCAGCAGTTTAGACGGGGGGGGTATTACGCAGTATTTT. This sequence encodes CASSLDGGGITQYF.

This chain joins TRBV15 and TRBJ2-6, with a tentative D call TRBD1 (6 bases). Germline values: CDR1 LNHNV, CDR2 YYDKDF (reference sequence). CDR3 length equals 15 residues. Trimming cost V 2 bases and J 8 bases, with 13 bases left between them. The CDR3 DNA sequence: TGTGCCACCAGCAGACCCCCAGGGGATTCCAACGTCCTGACTTTC. Translating gives CATSRPPGDSNVLTF.

This sequence joins TRBV5-5 and TRBJ1-6; D is unresolved. CDR1 is SGHKS and CDR2 is YYEKEE in the germline V gene (reference sequence). V was cut by 0 bases and J by 6 bases, with 10 bases left in between. CDR3 length equals 15 residues. The CDR3 protein is CASSLAGVSNSPLHF. CDR3 bases: TGTGCCAGCAGCTTGGCGGGCGTCAGTAATTCACCCCTCCACTTT.

The V gene is TRBV11-3, the J gene TRBJ2-1; 10 bases line up with TRBD2. Losses at the gene ends were 8 bases for V and 4 bases for J; bases not matched to a gene: 5. The CDR3 extends over 14 amino acids. Germline-derived CDR1 and CDR2 are SGHNT and YENEEA. The CDR3, as DNA: TGTGCCAGCGGCCGGACTAGCGGATACAATGAGCAGTTCTTC. Translated, it gives CASGRTSGYNEQFF. The variable domain in full, completed from reference TRBV11-3 and TRBJ2-1, reads EAGVVQSPRYKIIEKKQPVAFWCNPISGHNTLYWYLQNLGQGPELLIRYENEEAVDDSQLPKDRFSAERLKGVDSTLKIQPAELGDSAVYLCASGRTSGYNEQFFGPGTRLTVL.

This chain joins TRBV12-3 or TRBV12-4 and TRBJ2-6; 9 nucleotides match TRBD1. The CDR3 is 15 residues long. Trimming took 6 bases from V and 4 from J; bases not matched to a gene: 4. CDR3 nucleotides: TGTGCCAGCAGCCACAGGGGGCAGGGGGCCAACGTCCTGACTTTC. Translated: CASSHRGQGANVLTF.

The chain links TRBV7-9 to TRBJ2-2, with 8 bases fitting TRBD2. Trimming at V came to 10 bases and at J to 3 bases, leaving 13 bases not matched to a gene. Germline V gene data show CDR1 as SEHNR and CDR2 as FQNEAQ (reference sequence). This CDR3 is built from 16 residues. This CDR3 reads CAIGRGALKDTGELFF. The DNA of the CDR3 is TGTGCCATCGGGCGGGGGGCGCTTAAGGACACCGGGGAGCTGTTTTTT.

The chain employs TRBV7-2 and TRBJ1-3; possible D gene TRBD1, 6 bases. The V and J ends lost 2 bases and 0 bases respectively, with 14 bases between them. CDR1 is SGHTA and CDR2 is FQGNSA in the germline V gene. The CDR3 sequence is 17 residues long. The CDR3 here is CASSLTPGGYSGNTIYF. The CDR3 region has the DNA TGTGCCAGCAGCTTAACCCCGGGGGGCTACTCTGGAAACACCATATATTTT.

On this clonotype: One base away lies a much larger clone, so this may be a sequencing read error. DNA for the CDR3: TGTGCCAGCAGCGTGGCAGGGAGAGGCTCACCCCTCCACTTT. Its translation: CASSVAGRGSPLHF. The V and J genes are TRBV7-2 and TRBJ1-6; perhaps TRBD1 as D (5 bases). V was clipped by 5 bases and J by 10 bases, with 15 bases between them. The V gene's germline CDR1 is SGHTA and CDR2 FQGNSA. CDR3 size: 14 residues.

The rearrangement uses TRBV28 and TRBJ2-6, with TRBD1 matching 9 bases. The germline CDR1 and CDR2 sequences are MDHEN and SYDVKM. With 5 bases clipped from V and 2 bases from J, the junction kept 7 bases outside the gene matches. There are 17 residues in the CDR3. The CDR3 bases are TGTGCCAGCAGTCCCGGGACAGGGAGCCCTGGGGCCAACGTCCTGACTTTC. As protein: CASSPGTGSPGANVLTF.

The V call is TRBV29-1, the J call TRBJ2-4; D possibly uses TRBD1 or TRBD2 (5 bases each). The CDR3 is made up of 14 amino acids. The V and J ends lost 5 bases and 9 bases respectively, with 20 bases between them. Germline V lookup: CDR1 SQVTM, CDR2 ANQGSEA. The CDR3 spells CSVTYTRGQGIQYF. CDR3 DNA: TGCAGCGTTACATACACTAGAGGTCAGGGCATTCAGTACTTC.

This clonotype was found many times. CDR3 sequence (DNA): TGCGCCAGCAGCTCACAGGGGAGTAACTATGGCTACACCTTC. The encoded protein is CASSSQGSNYGYTF. J is TRBJ1-2 and V is TRBV5-1; 7 bases fit TRBD1. Germline V gives CDR1 SGHRS, CDR2 YFSETQ. This CDR3 comprises 14 residues. Trimming at V came to 3 bases and at J to 1 base, leaving 3 bases not matched to a gene.

The genes are TRBV20-1 and TRBJ1-1; no clear D gene. CDR1 and CDR2 from the germline V gene are DFQATT and SNEGSKA (reference sequence). V lost 5 bases and J lost 0, with 16 bases in between. The length of the CDR3 is 15 residues. The CDR3 nucleotides are TGCAGTGCTCCAGACCCATGGGCCCTGAACACTGAAGCTTTCTTT. As protein: CSAPDPWALNTEAFF.

V and J are TRBV24-1 and TRBJ2-2; maybe TRBD1 (6 bases). The CDR3 totals 15 residues. CDR1 is KGHDR and CDR2 is SFDVKD in the germline V gene. V lost 3 bases and J lost 6, with 13 bases in between. CDR3 in DNA: TGTGCCACCAGTGATCCTAGCAGGGGTTCCGGGGAGCTGTTTTTT. Translated, it gives CATSDPSRGSGELFF.

Notes on this clonotype: Its ends do not fully match the called genes, so a read error is possible. This rearrangement joins TRBV7-8 to TRBJ2-1, with 7 bases lining up with TRBD2. The CDR3 is made up of 16 amino acids. CDR1 SGHVS and CDR2 FQNEAQ come from the germline V gene. This CDR3 reads CASSLYGTTKTNERFF. For the CDR3, the DNA is TGTGCCAGCAGCTTATATGGGACTACAAAGACGAATGAGCGGTTCTTC.

This clonotype was recorded at least ten times. The J gene is TRBJ2-7, the V gene TRBV5-4; tentative D call: TRBD1 (6 bases). Germline assignment: CDR1 SGHNT and CDR2 YYREEE (reference sequence). CDR3 length: 15 amino acids. V lost 4 bases, J lost 1 base, and 15 bases lay in between. This CDR3 reads CASSPEQGNSYEQYF. In DNA form, the CDR3 reads TGTGCCAGCAGCCCAGAACAGGGTAATTCCTACGAGCAGTACTTC.

The chain has TRBV7-9 and TRBJ2-3; 8 bases match TRBD2. The CDR3 is 14 amino acids. Germline V gene sequence: CDR1 SEHNR, CDR2 FQNEAQ (reference sequence). The V gene end was trimmed by 8 bases and the J gene end by 2 bases; junction bases not matched to a gene: 6. The CDR3 DNA reads TGTGCCAGCCAAGCGGGGGACCTCACAGATACGCAGTATTTT. Encoded protein: CASQAGDLTDTQYF.